These T cell receptor beta chains were read from a single sample in a study of T cells in tumors after PD-1 blockade. Profiling relied on immunoSEQ multiplex PCR, and the TCRdb table lists in-frame clones only, not all of them. In the table there are 45,000 to 60,000 clones, around 85% of which are singletons. This specimen was PBMCs, taken before anti-PD-1 treatment. The source is a human donor with basal cell carcinoma. Both conserved end residues are part of each CDR3.

V | CDR3
TRBV3-1/TRBV3-2 | CASSQNSVAKNIQYF
TRBV3-1/TRBV3-2 | CASSPRTSGGTDTQYF
TRBV4-1 | CASSQVGGAGGEQYF
TRBV2 | CASSTTGARNSPLHF
TRBV30 | CAWSATGTGNQPQHF
TRBV5-5 | CASSLWTDEQFF
TRBV6-5 | CASSYLQGTYEQYF
TRBV3-1/TRBV3-2 | CASTPGTGSHEQYF
TRBV5-6 | CASSTGLAGGPNTGELFF
TRBV9 | CASRGVSGELFF
TRBV2 | CASSIQGFYGYTF
TRBV27 | CATTTWDRGYEQYF
TRBV7-9 | CASSHEKLFF
TRBV5-1 | CASGRGSGENLQETQYF
TRBV2 | CASAGTGGEETQYF
TRBV6-5 | CASRVSGTGRTTQYF
TRBV4-2 | CASSQDGGGSSYNEQFF
TRBV6-6 | CASSPTGGVQPQHF
TRBV2 | CASSKTGQGGTGELFF
TRBV2 | CAISTVYNSPLHF
TRBV6-4 | CASNRGDEQFF
TRBV7-9 | CASSVGQGAFGTDTQYF
TRBV2 | CASSFGTEAFF
TRBV28 | CASSFQYTGYLTKNIQYF
TRBV6-5 | CATSEGTPNYGYTF
TRBV5-1 | CASSPRDRGPNEQFF
TRBV19 | CASGSAGTDTQYF
TRBV5-4 | CASSPGLAGQETQYF
TRBV7-9 | CASSSLTGVTDTQYF
TRBV7-9 | CASSFTMNTEAFF
TRBV10-3 | CAISAFGTLNTGELFF
TRBV2 | CASSAHRGKEKLFF
TRBV29-1 | CSGGTGDYNEQFF
TRBV6-5 | CASRDTNYGYTF
TRBV16 | CASSQAVSYEQYF
TRBV6-5 | CASSLGQGSEQYF
TRBV3-1/TRBV3-2 | CASSQTDNEQFF
TRBV2 | CASSVGGHEIGDEQFF
TRBV18 | CASSPEPFISYEQYF
TRBV5-1 | CASSVGQGGYEQYF
TRBV15 | CATSRTGQEGAEAFF
TRBV7-9 | CASSPTGIPEKLFF